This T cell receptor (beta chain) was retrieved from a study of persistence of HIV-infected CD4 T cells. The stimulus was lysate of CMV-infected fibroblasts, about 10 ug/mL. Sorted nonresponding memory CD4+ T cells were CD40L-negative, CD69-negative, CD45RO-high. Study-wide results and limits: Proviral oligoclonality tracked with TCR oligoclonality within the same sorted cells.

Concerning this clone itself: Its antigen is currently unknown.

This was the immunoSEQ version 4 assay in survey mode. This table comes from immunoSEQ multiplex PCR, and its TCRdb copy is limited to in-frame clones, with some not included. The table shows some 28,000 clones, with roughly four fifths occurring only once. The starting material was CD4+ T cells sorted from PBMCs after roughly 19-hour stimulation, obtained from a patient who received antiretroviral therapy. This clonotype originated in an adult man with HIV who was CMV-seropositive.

DNA for the CDR3: TGTGCCAGCAGCCCCCTGGGACAGGCCTTAAATGAAAAACTGTTTTTT. Translating it yields CASSPLGQALNEKLFF. The genes are TRBV11-2 and TRBJ1-4; 8 bases are a match to TRBD1. The length of the CDR3 is 16 residues. Looked up from germline, CDR1 is SGHAT and CDR2 is FQNNGV. V lost 5 bases and J lost 5; bases outside the gene matches: 10. Supplemented by reference TRBV11-2 and TRBJ1-4, the full variable domain reads EAGVAQSPRYKIIEKRQSVAFWCNPISGHATLYWYQQILGQGPKLLIQFQNNGVVDDSQLPKDRFSAERLKGVDSTLKIQPAKLEDSAVYLCASSPLGQALNEKLFFGSGTQLSVL.